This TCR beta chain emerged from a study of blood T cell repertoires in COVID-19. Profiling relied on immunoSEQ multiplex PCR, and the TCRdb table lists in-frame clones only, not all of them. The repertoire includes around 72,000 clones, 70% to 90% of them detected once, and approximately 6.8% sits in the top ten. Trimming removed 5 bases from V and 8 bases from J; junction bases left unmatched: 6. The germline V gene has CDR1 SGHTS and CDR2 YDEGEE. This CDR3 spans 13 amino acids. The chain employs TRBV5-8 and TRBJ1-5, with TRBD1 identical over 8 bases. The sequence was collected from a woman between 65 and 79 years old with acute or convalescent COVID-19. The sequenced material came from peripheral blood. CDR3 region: CASSHDRGKPQHF. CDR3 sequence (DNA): TGTGCCAGCAGTCACGACAGGGGTAAGCCCCAGCATTTT.